These 24 T cell receptor beta chains were all obtained from the same sample, sequenced in a study of blood T cell repertoires in COVID-19. Sequencing used immunoSEQ multiplex PCR; TCRdb keeps in-frame clones, though not all of them. The sample carries fewer than 35,000 clones, 85% to 95% recorded once. Sequenced sample: peripheral blood. These receptors were collected from a human donor in a cohort sampled during active COVID-19.

This chain connects TRBV7-9 to TRBJ2-3; D remains unclear. The CDR3 is 12 amino acids. V shed 2 bases and J shed 4 bases, with 4 bases lying between them. The germline gives CDR1 SEHNR, CDR2 FQNEAQ (reference sequence). The CDR3 sequence is CASSLSADTQYF. The DNA for the CDR3 is TGTGCCAGCAGCTTAAGCGCAGATACGCAGTATTTT.

This clone was found a few times. The rearrangement links TRBV27 to TRBJ2-7; 9 bases line up with TRBD1. The V segment lost 5 bases and the J segment 5 bases; nucleotides outside the gene matches: 7. Germline CDR1 and CDR2: MNHEY and SMNVEV (reference sequence). The CDR3 is 14 amino acids. The CDR3 coding sequence is TGTGCCAGCAGTCCACAGGGGGCACTCGACGAGCAGTACTTC. Its protein product is CASSPQGALDEQYF.

V and J are TRBV27 and TRBJ2-3, with TRBD1 identical over 8 bases. Germline CDR1 reads MNHEY; CDR2 reads SMNVEV (reference sequence). The CDR3 runs 14 residues. The ends lost 2 bases at V and 4 bases at J; junction bases unmatched: 2. CDR3: CASSLETGADTQYF. DNA for the CDR3: TGTGCCAGCAGTTTAGAGACAGGGGCAGATACGCAGTATTTT.

This clone was seen a single time. This chain uses TRBV3-1 (or the pseudogene TRBV3-2) with TRBJ2-7, with D possibly being TRBD2 (5 bases). The CDR3 runs 14 residues. Deletions cut 3 bases from V and 6 bases from J, with 15 bases between. Germline V lookup: CDR1 LGHDT, CDR2 YNNKEL (reference sequence). The CDR3 sequence is CASSQRTGTGEQYF. As DNA, the CDR3 is TGTGCCAGCAGCCAGAGGACTGGCACGGGCGAGCAGTACTTC.

The chain is built from TRBV28 and TRBJ1-5; D is perhaps TRBD1 (5 bases). CDR1 MDHEN and CDR2 SYDVKM come from the germline V gene. This CDR3 comprises 16 residues. Trimming took off 2 bases at V and 7 bases at J, with 18 bases between the two ends. In DNA form, the CDR3 reads TGTGCCAGCAGTTTAACCAGGGTTAGTAAAAACCAGCCCCAGCATTTT. Protein sequence: CASSLTRVSKNQPQHF.

The chain employs TRBV28 and TRBJ2-5; 10 nucleotides line up with TRBD2. The V gene's germline CDR1 is MDHEN and CDR2 SYDVKM. CDR3 length equals 16 residues. The V segment lost 2 bases and the J segment 3 bases; nucleotides outside the gene matches: 6. The CDR3 region has the DNA TGTGCCAGCAGTTTAGGGAGCGGGAGGGCCGAAGAGACCCAGTACTTC. Translated: CASSLGSGRAEETQYF.

The rearrangement uses TRBV25-1 and TRBJ2-3; weak D call: TRBD2 (6 bases). The CDR3 runs 16 residues. Germline V CDR1 and CDR2: MGHDK, SYGVNS. Trimming shortened V by 3 bases and J by 2 bases, and 15 bases separated the two germline ends. CDR3 sequence (DNA): TGTGCCAGCAGTGACCAAAAACGGGAGATCACAGATACGCAGTATTTT. It translates to CASSDQKREITDTQYF. Full variable domain (remainder filled in from reference TRBV25-1 and TRBJ2-3): EADIYQTPRYLVIGTGKKITLECSQTMGHDKMYWYQQDPGMELHLIHYSYGVNSTEKGDLSSESTVSRIRTEHFPLTLESARPSHTSQYLCASSDQKREITDTQYFGPGTRLTVL.

The gene calls are TRBV12-3 or TRBV12-4 and TRBJ1-2; D is unclear. The length of the CDR3 is 12 residues. The V end lost 6 bases, the J end lost 8 bases, and 13 bases lay between the germline ends. The CDR3 region has the DNA TGTGCCAGCAGCTTGACTCTAATGGGCTACACCTTC. Translating gives CASSLTLMGYTF.

This clone appeared a few times. V usage is TRBV4-2 and J usage is TRBJ1-6; D not certain. Germline-derived CDR1 and CDR2 are LGHNA and YNFKEQ. The CDR3 totals 13 residues. V was clipped by 2 bases and J by 8 bases, with 7 bases between them. CDR3 in amino acids: CASSQPTYSPLHF. The CDR3 DNA sequence: TGTGCCAGCAGCCAACCGACTTATTCACCCCTCCACTTT.

V gene TRBV7-9 combines with J gene TRBJ2-3; D ambiguous. This CDR3 is 13 amino acids long. V lost 2 bases and J 3 bases, leaving 6 bases between the germline ends. Germline loops: CDR1 SEHNR, CDR2 FQNEAQ (reference sequence). In DNA form, the CDR3 reads TGTGCCAGCAGCTTATCATTGACAGATACGCAGTATTTT. Protein sequence: CASSLSLTDTQYF. The full variable domain, completed using reference TRBV7-9 and TRBJ2-3, is DTGVSQNPRHKITKRGQNVTFRCDPISEHNRLYWYRQTLGQGPEFLTYFQNEAQLEKSRLLSDRFSAERPKGSFSTLEIQRTEQGDSAMYLCASSLSLTDTQYFGPGTRLTVL.

The chain's CDR3 is CASSLTGPNYGYTF. The CDR3, as DNA: TGTGCCAGCAGTTTAACAGGTCCCAACTATGGCTACACCTTC. The chain links TRBV27 to TRBJ1-2; perhaps TRBD1 as D (5 bases). The CDR3 contains 14 residues. The V end lost 2 bases, the J end lost 2 bases, and 9 bases lay between the germline ends. Per germline, CDR1 MNHEY and CDR2 SMNVEV (reference sequence).

This chain uses TRBV27 with TRBJ2-3; TRBD2 matches at 9 bases. The CDR3 is made up of 17 amino acids. The germline gives CDR1 MNHEY, CDR2 SMNVEV (reference sequence). J was trimmed by 4 bases and V by 3 bases; bases with no gene match: 11. The CDR3 DNA reads TGTGCCAGCAGTTTTGGGACTATAGCGGGAGACCCAGATACGCAGTATTTT. Protein product: CASSFGTIAGDPDTQYF.

The V and J genes are TRBV3-1 (or the pseudogene TRBV3-2) and TRBJ2-1; the D gene is possibly TRBD2 (6 bases). The CDR3 has 15 amino acids. In germline, CDR1 is LGHDT, CDR2 YNNKEL (reference sequence). Trimming left V 4 bases short and J 2 bases short, with 12 bases between. For the CDR3, the DNA is TGTGCCAGCAGCCCCCGGGACTTACCCTACAATGAGCAGTTCTTC. This codes for CASSPRDLPYNEQFF.

The chain links TRBV30 to TRBJ2-3, with D possibly TRBD2 on 6 matching bases. The CDR3 extends over 14 amino acids. Germline lookup yields CDR1 GTSNPN and CDR2 SVGIG (reference sequence). V was pared by 2 bases and J by 3 bases, with 12 bases between. The CDR3 region is CAWSIIGSTDTQYF. The DNA for the CDR3 is TGTGCCTGGAGTATCATCGGGAGTACAGATACGCAGTATTTT. The full variable domain, in which reference TRBV30 and TRBJ2-3 provide the parts outside the CDR3, is SQTIHQWPATLVQPVGSPLSLECTVEGTSNPNLYWYRQAAGRGLQLLFYSVGIGQISSEVPQNLSASRPQDRQFILSSKKLLLSDSGFYLCAWSIIGSTDTQYFGPGTRLTVL.

This clone occurred once. V and J are TRBV2 and TRBJ2-1, with a tentative D call TRBD2 (6 bases). CDR1 and CDR2 (germline): SNHLY, FYNNEI. The CDR3 extends over 13 amino acids. The germline V and J ends were trimmed by 8 bases and 2 bases, with 10 bases remaining between them. The DNA of the CDR3 is TGTGCCAGCTGGGGGGAGGCCTACAATGAGCAGTTCTTC. Its protein product is CASWGEAYNEQFF.

J is TRBJ1-2 and V is TRBV5-1; D gene ambiguous. The CDR3 is 13 amino acids. The V gene's germline CDR1 is SGHRS and CDR2 YFSETQ. With 4 bases removed from V and 3 bases from J, the gap between germline ends came to 10 bases. The CDR3 nucleotides read TGCGCCAGCAGCCTTGACGGGGACTATGGCTACACCTTC. It yields the protein CASSLDGDYGYTF.

The gene calls are TRBV5-1 and TRBJ2-1; 9 bases align to TRBD2. This CDR3 region has 15 residues. V shed 4 bases and J 4 bases; nucleotides not matched to a gene: 6. The V gene's germline CDR1 is SGHRS and CDR2 YFSETQ. The CDR3 DNA sequence: TGCGCCAGCAGCCCGACCGCGGGAGGGTACAATGAGCAGTTCTTC. Protein: CASSPTAGGYNEQFF.

V usage is TRBV7-3 and J usage is TRBJ2-7; 11 bases agree with TRBD2. Germline V gives CDR1 SGHTA, CDR2 FQGTGA. The CDR3 sequence is 14 residues long. J lost 4 bases, V lost 4 bases, and 3 bases had no gene match. CDR3 coding DNA: TGTGCCAGCAGCTACGGGACTAGCGGTTACGAGCAGTACTTC. This codes for CASSYGTSGYEQYF.

A few counts support this clone. The chain links TRBV6-2 or TRBV6-3 to TRBJ2-7; 9 bases match TRBD1. The CDR3 has 14 amino acids. Unmatched junction bases numbered 0, after V lost 2 bases and J lost 1 base. CDR1 MNHEY and CDR2 SVGEGT come from the germline V gene. The chain's CDR3 is CASSYGQGSYEQYF. CDR3 in DNA: TGTGCCAGCAGTTACGGACAGGGGTCCTACGAGCAGTACTTC.

The rearrangement joins TRBV27 to TRBJ2-2; D perhaps matches TRBD2 (5 bases). The CDR3 is made up of 15 amino acids. With 6 bases removed from V and 4 bases from J, the gap between germline ends came to 15 bases. CDR1 is MNHEY and CDR2 is SMNVEV in the germline V gene (reference sequence). The CDR3 bases are TGTGCCAGCAGCCAACGGGCGGGTGCCACCGGGGAGCTGTTTTTT. It translates to CASSQRAGATGELFF.

This clone was found once. The genes are TRBV7-9 and TRBJ2-7, with TRBD1 matching over 7 bases. The trim removed 5 bases at V and 1 base at J, leaving 17 bases unmatched. The CDR3 spans 18 residues. The germline gives CDR1 SEHNR, CDR2 FQNEAQ (reference sequence). CDR3 sequence reads: CASSQNERTGQRSYEQYF. CDR3 in DNA: TGTGCCAGCAGCCAAAACGAGCGGACAGGTCAAAGGTCCTACGAGCAGTACTTC.

The table lists this clone with a few counts. CDR3 nucleotides: TGTGCCTGGGGGCCGAAACTAAGCTCCTATAATTCACCCCTCCACTTT. It yields the protein CAWGPKLSSYNSPLHF. This chain uses TRBV30 with TRBJ1-6, with D hard to call. CDR3 length: 16 residues. V was pared by 5 bases and J by 0 bases, with 14 bases between. The V gene's germline CDR1 is GTSNPN and CDR2 SVGIG (reference sequence).

This rearrangement joins TRBV7-2 to TRBJ2-1, with 8 bases matching TRBD2. Germline V CDR1 and CDR2: SGHTA, FQGNSA. The ends lost 3 bases at V and 1 base at J; junction bases unmatched: 5. The CDR3 covers 16 residues. The chain's CDR3 is CASSLTLAASYNEQFF. The CDR3 coding sequence is TGTGCCAGCAGCTTGACACTAGCGGCGTCCTACAATGAGCAGTTCTTC. Full variable domain (remainder filled in from reference TRBV7-2 and TRBJ2-1): GAGVSQSPSNKVTEKGKDVELRCDPISGHTALYWYRQSLGQGLEFLIYFQGNSAPDKSGLPSDRFSAERTGGSVSTLTIQRTQQEDSAVYLCASSLTLAASYNEQFFGPGTRLTVL.

The chain joins TRBV30 to TRBJ1-1, with D perhaps TRBD1 (5 bases). The V end lost 8 bases, the J end lost 5 bases, and 12 bases lay between the germline ends. The CDR3 sequence is 11 residues long. From germline, CDR1 is GTSNPN and CDR2 SVGIG (reference sequence). The CDR3 protein is CAEGGGTEAFF. In DNA, the CDR3 is TGTGCCGAGGGCGGGGGGACTGAAGCTTTCTTT.